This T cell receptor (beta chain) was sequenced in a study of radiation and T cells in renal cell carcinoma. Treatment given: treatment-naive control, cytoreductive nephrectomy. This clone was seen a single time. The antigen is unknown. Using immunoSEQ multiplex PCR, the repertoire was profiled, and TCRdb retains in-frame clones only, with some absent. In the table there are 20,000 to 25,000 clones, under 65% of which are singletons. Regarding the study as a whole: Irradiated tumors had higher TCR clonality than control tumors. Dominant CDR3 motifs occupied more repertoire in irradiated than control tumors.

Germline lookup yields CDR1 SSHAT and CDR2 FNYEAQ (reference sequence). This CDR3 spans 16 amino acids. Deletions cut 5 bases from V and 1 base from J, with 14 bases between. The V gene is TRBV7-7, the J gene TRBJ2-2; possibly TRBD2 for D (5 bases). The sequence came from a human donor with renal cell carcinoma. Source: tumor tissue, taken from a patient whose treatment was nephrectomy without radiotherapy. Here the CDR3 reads CASSLIRGQNTGELFF. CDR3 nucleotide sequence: TGTGCCAGCAGCCTTATCCGAGGGCAGAACACCGGGGAGCTGTTTTTT.